These T cell receptor beta chains were read from a single sample in a study of CD8 T cells in ankylosing spondylitis. MiXCR, applied by TCRdb to the 5' RACE reads, yields one record per CDR3 protein. The sample carries just over 150,000 distinct CDR3 sequences, 15% to 20% recorded once. Sequences were obtained from blood, either unsorted or a sorted T cell fraction (not recorded which). The receptors here all came from a male donor with ankylosing spondylitis or in good health (not recorded which). CDR3s include the opening cysteine and the closing phenylalanine or tryptophan. The D gene is left open where the match is weak. Size values are once, few and many counts, or a class for expanded clones, and some rows have none.

V	D	J	size	DNA	CDR3
TRBV27	NA	TRBJ2-7	once	TGTGCCAGCAAGCCGCCGGACAGAACCTACGAGCAGTACTTC	CASKPPDRTYEQYF
TRBV6-4	TRBD1	TRBJ2-3	few	TGTGCCAGCAGTGACGACAGGGGAGCAGATACGCAGTATTTT	CASSDDRGADTQYF
TRBV5-1	TRBD1	TRBJ1-2	many	TGCGCCAGCAGCTCTCTGACAGGGAACTATGGCTACACCTTC	CASSSLTGNYGYTF
TRBV27	TRBD2	TRBJ2-2	few	TGTGCCAGCAGTCCTGAACTAGCGGGAGCGACCGGGGAGCTGTTTTTT	CASSPELAGATGELFF
TRBV18	TRBD1	TRBJ1-1	NA	TGTGCCAGCTCACCGACAGGGCTGGGGAACACTGAAGCTTTCTTT	CASSPTGLGNTEAFF
TRBV7-9	NA	TRBJ1-1	many	TGTGCCAGCAGCTTGGATAACTGGAACACTGAAGCTTTCTTT	CASSLDNWNTEAFF
TRBV12-3/TRBV12-4	TRBD2	TRBJ2-2	many	TGTGCCAGCAGCGAGCGGGAAGGTGGGGAGCTGTTTTTT	CASSEREGGELFF
TRBV3-1	NA	TRBJ2-7	many	TGTGCCAGCAGCCAGGCCGGGTTTCTCGCCTACGAGCAGTACTTC	CASSQAGFLAYEQYF
TRBV6-1	NA	TRBJ1-5	many	TGTGCCACCTCACTTGAGGCCCGGGACGTGCGGCAGCCCCAGCATTTT	CATSLEARDVRQPQHF
TRBV5-1	TRBD2	TRBJ2-1	few	TGCGCCAGCAGCCCTCAAGCCGGAGGGACTAGCGGGAACAATGAGCAGTTCTTC	CASSPQAGGTSGNNEQFF
TRBV28	NA	TRBJ1-2	many	TGTGCCAGCAGTCCCACAGGGCGAGGTGGCTACACCTTC	CASSPTGRGGYTF
TRBV2	NA	TRBJ2-1	NA	TGTGCCAGCAGTGAGGGTTGGGGATACAATGAGCAGTTCTTC	CASSEGWGYNEQFF
TRBV12-3/TRBV12-4	TRBD2	TRBJ2-1	many	TGTGCCAGCAGTTTAACGGGACTAGCGGGAAGGGGGGATGAGCAGTTCTTC	CASSLTGLAGRGDEQFF
TRBV7-8	NA	TRBJ1-1	NA	TGTGCCAGCAGCCGAGTCGGGGGGGGAGCTTTCTTT	CASSRVGGGAFF
TRBV2	NA	TRBJ2-7	NA	TGTGCCAGCGCCTCCCGGGTGGCGAGTTCCTCCTACGAGCAGTACTTC	CASASRVASSSYEQYF
TRBV5-6	TRBD1	TRBJ2-1	NA	TGTGCCAGCAGCCCGGGACAGGGGGTTTTTTTTTCTAACCACAATGAGCAGTTCTTC	CASSPGQGVFFSNHNEQFF
TRBV29-1	NA	TRBJ2-1	NA	TGCAGCGTTGAGGGAGTCGTGTCCTACAATGAGCAGTTCTTC	CSVEGVVSYNEQFF
TRBV10-3	TRBD1	TRBJ1-5	NA	TGTGCCATCAGCCCCGGGACAGGGAGGTTTCGGCAGCCCCAGCATTTT	CAISPGTGRFRQPQHF
TRBV18	NA	TRBJ2-1	few	TGTGCCAGCTCAAATAGTCAGGGTCCCTACAATGAGCAGTTCTTC	CASSNSQGPYNEQFF
TRBV20-1	TRBD2	TRBJ2-2	many	TGCAGTGCTAGCGGCGGGAGGCGGGACACCGGGGAGCTGTTTTTT	CSASGGRRDTGELFF
TRBV6-5	NA	TRBJ1-6	once	TGTGCCAGCAGTAACAGGGCGGGGAATTCACCCCTCCACTTT	CASSNRAGNSPLHF
TRBV20-1	NA	TRBJ2-1	NA	TGCAGTGCTAGAGATTGGAGAGAGGAGCAGTTCTTC	CSARDWREEQFF
TRBV5-1	NA	TRBJ1-2	many	TGCGCCAGCAGTCCCACGGTCGTCGGGGTAGATGGCTACACCTTC	CASSPTVVGVDGYTF
TRBV12-3/TRBV12-4	NA	TRBJ2-3	few	TGTGCCAGCAGTTCTTGGAGAACAGATACGCAGTATTTT	CASSSWRTDTQYF
TRBV2	TRBD2	TRBJ2-1	NA	TGTGCCAGCAGTGGAGAGAGCGGGAGGAGGAACAATGAGCAGTTCTTC	CASSGESGRRNNEQFF
TRBV6-4	NA	TRBJ1-1	many	TGTGCCAGCAGTATAGAAACTGAAGCTTTCTTT	CASSIETEAFF
TRBV28	TRBD2	TRBJ2-1	NA	TGTGCCAGCAGTTCCATTTCTTTAGCGGGAGGGCCCTACAATGAGCAGTTCTTC	CASSSISLAGGPYNEQFF
TRBV11-2	TRBD1	TRBJ2-7	few	TGTGCCAGCAGCCTGCCGGGACAGGGATCGAACGAGCAGTACTTC	CASSLPGQGSNEQYF
TRBV20-1	TRBD2	TRBJ2-3	NA	TGCAGTGCAAAACTAGCGGGAGGGGATGGTACGCAGTATTTT	CSAKLAGGDGTQYF
TRBV4-1	NA	TRBJ1-6	many	TGCGCCAGCAGCCAAGACGGTGGGGTCCGACCCCTCCACTTT	CASSQDGGVRPLHF
TRBV6-6	TRBD1	TRBJ2-5	few	TGTGCCAGCAGTTACGTGGGACAGCAAGAGACCCAGTACTTC	CASSYVGQQETQYF
TRBV28	NA	TRBJ2-1	NA	TGTGCCAGCAGTTTAATTCAGGGCGGACATGAGCAGTTCTTC	CASSLIQGGHEQFF